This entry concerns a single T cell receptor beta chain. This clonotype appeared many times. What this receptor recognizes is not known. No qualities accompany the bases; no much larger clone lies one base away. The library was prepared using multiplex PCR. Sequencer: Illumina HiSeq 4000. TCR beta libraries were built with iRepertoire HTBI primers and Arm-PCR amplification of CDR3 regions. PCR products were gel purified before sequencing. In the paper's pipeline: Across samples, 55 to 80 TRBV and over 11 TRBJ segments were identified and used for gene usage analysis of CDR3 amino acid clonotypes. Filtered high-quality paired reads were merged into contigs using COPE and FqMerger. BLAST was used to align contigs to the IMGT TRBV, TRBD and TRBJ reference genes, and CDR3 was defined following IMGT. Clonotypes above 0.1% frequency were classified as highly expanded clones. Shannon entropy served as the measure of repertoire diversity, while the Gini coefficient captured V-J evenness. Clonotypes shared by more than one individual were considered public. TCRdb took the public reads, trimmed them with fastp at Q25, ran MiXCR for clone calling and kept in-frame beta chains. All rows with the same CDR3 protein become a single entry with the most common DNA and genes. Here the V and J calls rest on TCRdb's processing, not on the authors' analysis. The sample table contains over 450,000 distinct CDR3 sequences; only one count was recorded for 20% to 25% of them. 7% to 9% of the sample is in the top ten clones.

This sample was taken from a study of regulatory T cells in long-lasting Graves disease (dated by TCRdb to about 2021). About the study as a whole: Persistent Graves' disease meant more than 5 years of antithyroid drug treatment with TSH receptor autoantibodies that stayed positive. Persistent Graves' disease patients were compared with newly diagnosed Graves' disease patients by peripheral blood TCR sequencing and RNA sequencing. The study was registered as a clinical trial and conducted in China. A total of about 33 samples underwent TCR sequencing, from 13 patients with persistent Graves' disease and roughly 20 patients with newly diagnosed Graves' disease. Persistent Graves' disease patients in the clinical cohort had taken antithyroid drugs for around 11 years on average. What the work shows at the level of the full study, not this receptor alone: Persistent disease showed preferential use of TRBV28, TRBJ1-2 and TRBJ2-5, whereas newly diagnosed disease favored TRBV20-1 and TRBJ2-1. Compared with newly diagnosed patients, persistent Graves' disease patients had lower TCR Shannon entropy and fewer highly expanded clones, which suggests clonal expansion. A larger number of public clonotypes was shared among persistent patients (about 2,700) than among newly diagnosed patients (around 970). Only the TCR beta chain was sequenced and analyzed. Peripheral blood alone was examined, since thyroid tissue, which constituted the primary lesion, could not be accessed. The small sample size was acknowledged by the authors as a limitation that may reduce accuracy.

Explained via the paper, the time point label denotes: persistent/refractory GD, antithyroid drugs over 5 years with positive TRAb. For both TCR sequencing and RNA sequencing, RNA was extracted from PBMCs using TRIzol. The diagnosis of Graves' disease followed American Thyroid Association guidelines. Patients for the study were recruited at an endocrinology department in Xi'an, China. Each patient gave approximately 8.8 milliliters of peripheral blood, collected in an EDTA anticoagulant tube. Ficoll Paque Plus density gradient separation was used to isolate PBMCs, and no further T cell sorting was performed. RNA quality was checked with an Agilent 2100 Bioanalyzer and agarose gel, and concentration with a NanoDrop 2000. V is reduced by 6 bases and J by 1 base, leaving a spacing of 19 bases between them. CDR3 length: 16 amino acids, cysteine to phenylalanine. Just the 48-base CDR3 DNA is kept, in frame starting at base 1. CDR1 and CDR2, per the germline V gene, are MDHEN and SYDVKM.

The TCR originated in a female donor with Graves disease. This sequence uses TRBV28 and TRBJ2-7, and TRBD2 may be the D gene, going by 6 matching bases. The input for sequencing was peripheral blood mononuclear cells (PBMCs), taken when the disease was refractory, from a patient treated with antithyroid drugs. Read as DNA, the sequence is TGTGCCAGCAGCCCCCGGGAGCAGGATTTTTCCTACGAGCAGTACTTC. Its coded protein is CASSPREQDFSYEQYF.